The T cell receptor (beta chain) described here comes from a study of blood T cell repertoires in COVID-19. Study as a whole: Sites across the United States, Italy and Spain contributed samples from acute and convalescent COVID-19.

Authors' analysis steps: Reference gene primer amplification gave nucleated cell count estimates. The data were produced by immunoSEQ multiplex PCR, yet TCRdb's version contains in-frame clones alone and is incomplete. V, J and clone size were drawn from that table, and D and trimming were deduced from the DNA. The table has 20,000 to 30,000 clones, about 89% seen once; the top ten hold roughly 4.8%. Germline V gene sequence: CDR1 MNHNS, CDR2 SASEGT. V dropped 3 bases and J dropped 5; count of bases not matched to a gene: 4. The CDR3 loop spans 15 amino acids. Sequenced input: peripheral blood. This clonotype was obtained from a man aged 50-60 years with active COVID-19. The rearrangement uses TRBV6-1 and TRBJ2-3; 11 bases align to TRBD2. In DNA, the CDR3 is TGTGCCAGCAGTGAGGTAGCGGGGGGGCTAGATACGCAGTATTTT. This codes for CASSEVAGGLDTQYF.